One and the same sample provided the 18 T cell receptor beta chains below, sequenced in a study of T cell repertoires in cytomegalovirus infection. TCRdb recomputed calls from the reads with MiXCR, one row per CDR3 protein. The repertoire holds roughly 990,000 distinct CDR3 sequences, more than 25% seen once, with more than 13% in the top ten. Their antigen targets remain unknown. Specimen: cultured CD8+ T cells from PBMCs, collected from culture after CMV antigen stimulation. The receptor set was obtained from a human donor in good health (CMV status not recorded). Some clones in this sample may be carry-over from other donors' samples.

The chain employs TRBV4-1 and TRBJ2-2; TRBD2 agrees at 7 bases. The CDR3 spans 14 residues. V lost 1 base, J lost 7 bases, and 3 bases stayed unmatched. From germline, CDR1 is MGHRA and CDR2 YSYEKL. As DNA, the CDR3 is TGCGCCAGCAGCCAAGTGGGGGGGGTCGGGGAGCTGTTTTTT. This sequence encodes CASSQVGGVGELFF.

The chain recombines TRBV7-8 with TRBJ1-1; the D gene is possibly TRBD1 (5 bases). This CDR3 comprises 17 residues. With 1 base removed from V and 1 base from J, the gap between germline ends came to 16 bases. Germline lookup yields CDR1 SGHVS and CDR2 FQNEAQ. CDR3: CASSLGGAGWTNTEAFF. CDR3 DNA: TGTGCCAGCAGCTTAGGAGGGGCAGGGTGGACGAACACTGAAGCTTTCTTT.

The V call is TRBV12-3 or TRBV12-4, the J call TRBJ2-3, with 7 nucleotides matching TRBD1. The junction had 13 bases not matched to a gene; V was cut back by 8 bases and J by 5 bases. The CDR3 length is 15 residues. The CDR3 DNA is TGTGCCAGCGGACCGGGACAGCCCCTAGGAGATACGCAGTATTTT. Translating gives CASGPGQPLGDTQYF.

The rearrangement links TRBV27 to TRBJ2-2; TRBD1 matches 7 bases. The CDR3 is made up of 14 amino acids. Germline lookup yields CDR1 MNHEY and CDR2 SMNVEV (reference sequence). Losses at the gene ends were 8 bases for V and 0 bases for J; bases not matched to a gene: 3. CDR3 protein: CASEGTANTGELFF. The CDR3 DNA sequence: TGTGCCAGCGAAGGGACAGCGAACACCGGGGAGCTGTTTTTT.

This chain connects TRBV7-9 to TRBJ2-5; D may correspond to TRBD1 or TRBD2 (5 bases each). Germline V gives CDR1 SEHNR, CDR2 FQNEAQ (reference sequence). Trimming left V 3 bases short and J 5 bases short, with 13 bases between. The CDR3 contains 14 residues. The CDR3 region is CASSLGWGTETQYF. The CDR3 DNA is TGTGCCAGCAGCTTGGGTTGGGGGACGGAGACCCAGTACTTC.

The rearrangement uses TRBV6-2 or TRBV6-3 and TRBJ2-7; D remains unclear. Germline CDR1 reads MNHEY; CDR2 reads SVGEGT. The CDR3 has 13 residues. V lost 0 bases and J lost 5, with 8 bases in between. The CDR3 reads CASSYSGVDEQYV. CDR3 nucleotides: TGTGCCAGCAGTTACTCGGGTGTCGACGAGCAGTACGTC.

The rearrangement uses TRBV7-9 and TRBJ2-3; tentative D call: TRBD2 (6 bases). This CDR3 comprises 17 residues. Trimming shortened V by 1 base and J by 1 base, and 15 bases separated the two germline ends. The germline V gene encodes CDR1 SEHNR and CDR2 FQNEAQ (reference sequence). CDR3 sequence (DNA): TGTGCCAGCAGCTTAGTAGGAGGGGCGGGGCGCACAGATACGCAGTATTTT. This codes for CASSLVGGAGRTDTQYF.

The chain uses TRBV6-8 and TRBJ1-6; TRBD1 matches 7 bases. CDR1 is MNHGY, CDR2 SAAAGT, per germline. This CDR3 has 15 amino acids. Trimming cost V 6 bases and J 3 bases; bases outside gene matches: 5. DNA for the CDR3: TGTGCCAGCAGCCATCGACAGGGCTATAATTCACCCCTCCACTTT. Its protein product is CASSHRQGYNSPLHF.

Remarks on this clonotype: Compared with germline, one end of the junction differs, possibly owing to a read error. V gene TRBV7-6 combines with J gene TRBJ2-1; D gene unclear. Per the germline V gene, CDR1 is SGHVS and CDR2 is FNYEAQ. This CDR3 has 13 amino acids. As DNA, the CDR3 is TGTGCCAGCAGCTTAGCGGTAGGCAATGAGCAGTGCTTC. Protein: CASSLAVGNEQCF.

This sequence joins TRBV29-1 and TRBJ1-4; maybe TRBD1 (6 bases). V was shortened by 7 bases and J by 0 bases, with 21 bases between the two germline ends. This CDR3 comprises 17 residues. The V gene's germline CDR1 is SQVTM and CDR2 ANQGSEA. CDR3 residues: CSAGGTTRHATNEKLFF. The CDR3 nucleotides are TGCAGCGCAGGTGGGACAACCAGACATGCAACTAATGAAAAACTGTTTTTT.

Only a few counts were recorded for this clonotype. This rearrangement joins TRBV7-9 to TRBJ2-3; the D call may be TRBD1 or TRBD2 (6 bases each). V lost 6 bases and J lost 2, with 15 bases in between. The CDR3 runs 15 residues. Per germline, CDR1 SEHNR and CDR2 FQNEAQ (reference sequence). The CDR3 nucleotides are TGTGCCAGCAGGGGAAAGGGGGGCTCCACAGATACGCAGTATTTT. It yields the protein CASRGKGGSTDTQYF. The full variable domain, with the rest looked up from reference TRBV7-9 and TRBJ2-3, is DTGVSQNPRHKITKRGQNVTFRCDPISEHNRLYWYRQTLGQGPEFLTYFQNEAQLEKSRLLSDRFSAERPKGSFSTLEIQRTEQGDSAMYLCASRGKGGSTDTQYFGPGTRLTVL.

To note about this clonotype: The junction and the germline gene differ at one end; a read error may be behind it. The CDR3 DNA is TGTGCCGGCAGTTACTCCAACCTGGACAGGACTAATTCACCCCTCCACTTT. Its protein product is CAGSYSNLDRTNSPLHF. The chain joins TRBV6-6 to TRBJ1-6, with TRBD1 matching 7 bases. Germline loops: CDR1 MNHNY, CDR2 SVGAGI (reference sequence). This CDR3 has 17 amino acids.

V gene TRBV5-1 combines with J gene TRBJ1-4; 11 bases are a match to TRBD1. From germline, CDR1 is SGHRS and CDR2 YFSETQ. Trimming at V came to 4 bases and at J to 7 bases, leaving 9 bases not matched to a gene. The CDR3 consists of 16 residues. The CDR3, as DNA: TGCGCCAGCAGCCCATGGACAGGGGGCATCGGTGAAAAACTGTTTTTT. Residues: CASSPWTGGIGEKLFF.

For the CDR3, the DNA is TGTGCCAGCAGCACCCGACAGGGATCGGGTGCCGGGGAGCTGTTTTTT. As protein: CASSTRQGSGAGELFF. The rearrangement links TRBV13 to TRBJ2-2; 7 bases match TRBD1. The ends lost 5 bases at V and 6 bases at J; junction bases unmatched: 12. The CDR3 contains 16 residues. Germline CDR1 and CDR2: PRHDT and FYEKMQ (reference sequence).

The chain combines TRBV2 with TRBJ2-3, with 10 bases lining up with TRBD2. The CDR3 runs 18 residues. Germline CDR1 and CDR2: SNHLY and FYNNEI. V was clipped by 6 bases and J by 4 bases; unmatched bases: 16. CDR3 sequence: CASRLLAGEPLRADTQYF. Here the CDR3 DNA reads TGTGCCAGCAGACTTCTAGCGGGGGAGCCGCTGCGGGCAGATACGCAGTATTTT.

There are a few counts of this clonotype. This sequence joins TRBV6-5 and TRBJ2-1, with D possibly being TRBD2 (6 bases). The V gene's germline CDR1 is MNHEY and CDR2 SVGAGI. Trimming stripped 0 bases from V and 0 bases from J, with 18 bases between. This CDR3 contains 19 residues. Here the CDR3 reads CASSYSRDSRWSSYNEQFF. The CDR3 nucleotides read TGTGCCAGCAGTTACTCGCGGGACTCCAGGTGGAGCTCCTACAATGAGCAGTTCTTC.

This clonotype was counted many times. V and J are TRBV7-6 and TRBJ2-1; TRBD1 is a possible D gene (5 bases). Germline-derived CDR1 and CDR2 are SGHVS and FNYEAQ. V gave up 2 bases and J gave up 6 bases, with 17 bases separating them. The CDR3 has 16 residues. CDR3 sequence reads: CASSLLWQGSINEQFF. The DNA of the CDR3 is TGTGCCAGCAGCTTACTCTGGCAGGGAAGTATCAATGAGCAGTTCTTC.

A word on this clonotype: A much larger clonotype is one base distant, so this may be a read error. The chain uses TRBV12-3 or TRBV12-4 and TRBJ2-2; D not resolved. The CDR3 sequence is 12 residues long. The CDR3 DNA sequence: TGTGCCAGCAGTTTTCCCGGGCTGGAGCGGTTTTTT. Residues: CASSFPGLERFF.